The 13 T cell receptor beta chains below were found in one sample sequenced in a study of T cell responses to AZD1222 COVID-19 vaccine. Using immunoSEQ multiplex PCR, the repertoire was profiled, and TCRdb retains in-frame clones only, with some absent. Of about 200,000 clones listed, roughly 92% are singletons. The source was peripheral blood, collected on day 0 of AZD1222 vaccination. Every receptor here comes from an adult in good health.

This clone was found once. V gene TRBV19 combines with J gene TRBJ2-2; D is perhaps TRBD1 (6 bases). The CDR3 totals 19 residues. Germline CDR1 and CDR2: LNHDA and SQIVND (reference sequence). The germline V and J ends were trimmed by 6 bases and 3 bases, with 26 bases remaining between them. Here the CDR3 DNA reads TGTGCCAGTAGCTTTGGCGCTTCTCAGGGGCTTTTGGACACCGGGGAGCTGTTTTTT. It translates to CASSFGASQGLLDTGELFF.

The chain employs TRBV7-9 and TRBJ2-3, with unresolved D. V lost 4 bases, J lost 2 bases, and 10 bases lay in between. The length of the CDR3 is 14 residues. Germline V gene lookup returns CDR1 SEHNR and CDR2 FQNEAQ (reference sequence). CDR3 residues: CASSYSIPTDTQYF. Here the CDR3 DNA reads TGTGCCAGCAGCTACTCTATTCCCACAGATACGCAGTATTTT.

CDR3 DNA sequence: TGTGCCAGCAGCCCGCAGGGCACCGGGGAGCTGTTTTTT. Its translation: CASSPQGTGELFF. The chain uses TRBV7-2 and TRBJ2-2, with a weak D call TRBD1 (5 bases). Trimming pared 5 bases from V and 4 bases from J, leaving 8 bases between. In germline, CDR1 is SGHTA, CDR2 FQGNSA. The CDR3 consists of 13 residues.

The chain uses TRBV7-9 and TRBJ1-3; tentative D call: TRBD1 (6 bases). The CDR3 is 14 residues long. V lost 5 bases and J lost 4, with 12 bases in between. The germline gives CDR1 SEHNR, CDR2 FQNEAQ (reference sequence). CDR3 sequence reads: CASSHRDRGNTIYF. The CDR3 DNA sequence: TGTGCCAGCAGCCACCGCGACAGGGGAAACACCATATATTTT.

This clone was observed once. The CDR3 DNA sequence: TGTGCCAGTAGTACCCCTCGTACAGCGATGAACACTGAAGCTTTCTTT. Protein: CASSTPRTAMNTEAFF. The rearrangement joins TRBV19 to TRBJ1-1; D unclear. The CDR3 totals 16 residues. Trimming removed 4 bases from V and 0 bases from J, with 15 bases in between. Germline CDR1 is LNHDA and CDR2 is SQIVND (reference sequence).

The CDR3 nucleotides are TGTGCCAGTAGTTGGGGGCTCCGGTGGAACACCATATATTTT. It specifies CASSWGLRWNTIYF. The chain couples TRBV19 to TRBJ1-3; D might be TRBD1 (6 bases). Deletions cut 5 bases from V and 7 bases from J, with 15 bases between. CDR1 is LNHDA, CDR2 SQIVND, per germline (reference sequence). The CDR3 covers 14 residues.

V and J are TRBV25-1 and TRBJ1-1; tentative D call: TRBD1 (5 bases). Looked up from germline, CDR1 is MGHDK and CDR2 is SYGVNS. Trimming stripped 4 bases from V and 5 bases from J, with 17 bases between. The CDR3 is made up of 15 amino acids. CDR3 region: CASSAPGPPRTEAFF. Here the CDR3 DNA reads TGTGCCAGCAGTGCCCCGGGACCCCCTCGGACTGAAGCTTTCTTT.

V usage is TRBV9 and J usage is TRBJ1-1; D is unresolved. The CDR3 loop spans 13 amino acids. Per germline, CDR1 SGDLS and CDR2 YYNGEE. V gave up 4 bases and J gave up 3 bases, with 10 bases separating them. CDR3 sequence (DNA): TGTGCCAGCAGCATGGTTACCCACACTGAAGCTTTCTTT. Translation: CASSMVTHTEAFF.

The chain carries TRBV5-1 and TRBJ1-4; D call uncertain. Germline V gives CDR1 SGHRS, CDR2 YFSETQ. The CDR3 totals 15 residues. V was clipped by 1 base and J by 0 bases, with 7 bases between them. The CDR3 reads CASSLMGATNEKLFF. The DNA for the CDR3 is TGCGCCAGCAGCTTGATGGGTGCAACTAATGAAAAACTGTTTTTT.

The rearrangement joins TRBV30 to TRBJ1-2; a possible D gene is TRBD1 (6 bases). From germline, CDR1 is GTSNPN and CDR2 SVGIG (reference sequence). Deletions cut 3 bases from V and 8 bases from J, with 16 bases between. The CDR3 is made up of 13 amino acids. The chain's CDR3 is CAWRSRSGVGYTF. The CDR3 bases are TGTGCCTGGAGATCAAGGTCAGGGGTAGGCTACACCTTC.

Comments on this clone: In the same sample, other DNA sequences code for this CDR3. This chain connects TRBV5-5 to TRBJ2-7, with 8 bases fitting TRBD2. The CDR3 spans 14 residues. V lost 4 bases and J lost 5; bases outside the gene matches: 8. CDR1 and CDR2 from the germline V gene are SGHKS and YYEKEE (reference sequence). The CDR3 DNA reads as TGTGCCAGCAGCCCGGGGGGGGTTAGAGACGAGCAGTACTTC. Amino acids: CASSPGGVRDEQYF.

This clone was recorded only once. The chain carries TRBV28 and TRBJ2-7; 9 bases match TRBD1. Germline V gene lookup returns CDR1 MDHEN and CDR2 SYDVKM. The trim removed 6 bases at V and 5 bases at J, leaving 8 bases unmatched. This CDR3 is 14 amino acids long. As DNA, the CDR3 is TGTGCCAGCAGGGAGGGAGGGACAGGGAACGAGCAGTACTTC. Its translation is CASREGGTGNEQYF.

The V gene is TRBV21-1, the J gene TRBJ1-5. TRBV21-1 is termed a pseudogene. The CDR3 spans 15 residues. This chain's CDR3 is CASSPSRGEGQPQHF. The CDR3 DNA reads as TGTGCCAGCAGCCCAAGCAGAGGGGAAGGGCAGCCCCAGCATTTT.